The 26 T cell receptor beta chains in this list originate from one sample, sequenced in a study of blood T cell repertoires in COVID-19. Profiling relied on immunoSEQ multiplex PCR, and the TCRdb table lists in-frame clones only, not all of them. Seen here are approximately 94,000 clones, roughly 88% observed once, and the top ten hold roughly 4.7%. Material: peripheral blood. These TCRs come from a human donor in a cohort sampled during active COVID-19.

The rearrangement uses TRBV11-2 and TRBJ2-7, with 9 bases aligning to TRBD2. J was trimmed by 2 bases and V by 2 bases; bases with no gene match: 10. Looked up from germline, CDR1 is SGHAT and CDR2 is FQNNGV. The CDR3 is made up of 17 amino acids. The CDR3 coding sequence is TGTGCCAGCAGCTTAATATTAGCGGGAGCGAGGCCCTACGAGCAGTACTTC. Translation gives CASSLILAGARPYEQYF.

The chain joins TRBV6-6 to TRBJ1-6, with 7 bases identical to TRBD1. The germline gives CDR1 MNHNY, CDR2 SVGAGI (reference sequence). V shed 5 bases and J 10 bases; nucleotides not matched to a gene: 5. This CDR3 is built from 13 residues. The CDR3 DNA sequence: TGTGCCAGCAGTCGACAGGGAGGGTCACCCCTCCACTTT. Residues: CASSRQGGSPLHF.

This chain uses TRBV6-5 with TRBJ2-7, with 7 bases aligning to TRBD1. The CDR3 runs 14 residues. V was pared by 2 bases and J by 4 bases, with 5 bases of the junction left unmatched. Germline assignment: CDR1 MNHEY and CDR2 SVGAGI. CDR3 region: CASSYDGTVYEQYF. DNA for the CDR3: TGTGCCAGCAGTTACGACGGGACAGTTTACGAGCAGTACTTC.

The CDR3 coding sequence is TGTGCCAGCAGTGGGGGGATAGGACAGGGGGCAACTGGGGCCAACGTCCTGACTTTC. Its protein is CASSGGIGQGATGANVLTF. The genes are TRBV27 and TRBJ2-6; 11 bases map to TRBD1. The V and J ends lost 5 bases and 2 bases, in that order; junction bases with no gene match: 11. The CDR3 totals 19 residues. Germline assignment: CDR1 MNHEY and CDR2 SMNVEV (reference sequence).

Only one count was recorded for this clone. The rearrangement joins TRBV18 to TRBJ1-2; D gene unclear. CDR3 length: 15 residues. Germline V gene data show CDR1 as KGHSH and CDR2 as LQKENI. Trimming removed 1 base at V and 6 bases at J, with 15 bases between. The DNA of the CDR3 is TGTGCCAGCTCACCACTCGGAGGAGGGTCGGATGGCTACACCTTC. It encodes CASSPLGGGSDGYTF.

A single count supports this clone. The CDR3 loop is CASSLLDHLAEVYNEQFF. The DNA for the CDR3 is TGTGCCAGCAGCTTACTTGACCATCTAGCGGAGGTCTACAATGAGCAGTTCTTC. The V and J genes are TRBV7-6 and TRBJ2-1; 7 bases fit TRBD2. This CDR3 spans 18 amino acids. The junction had 13 bases not matched to a gene; V was cut back by 2 bases and J by 3 bases. The germline CDR1 and CDR2 sequences are SGHVS and FNYEAQ. The whole variable domain, remainder taken from reference TRBV7-6 and TRBJ2-1, is GAGVSQSPRYKVTKRGQDVALRCDPISGHVSLYWYRQALGQGPEFLTYFNYEAQQDKSGLPNDRFSAERPEGSISTLTIQRTEQRDSAMYRCASSLLDHLAEVYNEQFFGPGTRLTVL.

The V call is TRBV6-6, the J call TRBJ1-2; TRBD1 aligns across 7 bases. The CDR3 sequence is 13 residues long. Per germline, CDR1 MNHNY and CDR2 SVGAGI (reference sequence). CDR3 bases: TGTGCTAACTACGACAGGGATAACTATGGCTACACCTTC. Amino acids: CANYDRDNYGYTF.

CDR3 sequence reads: CASRALAANTEAFF. DNA of the CDR3: TGTGCCAGTAGGGCCCTTGCGGCAAACACTGAAGCTTTCTTT. The chain links TRBV19 to TRBJ1-1; D is undetermined. This CDR3 spans 14 amino acids. Germline CDR1 and CDR2: LNHDA and SQIVND (reference sequence). V was pared by 6 bases and J by 2 bases, with 13 bases between.

This rearrangement joins TRBV5-5 to TRBJ1-2; a possible D gene is TRBD1 (6 bases). The germline V gene has CDR1 SGHKS and CDR2 YYEKEE (reference sequence). This CDR3 comprises 15 residues. The V and J ends lost 0 bases and 2 bases respectively, with 11 bases between them. As DNA, the CDR3 is TGTGCCAGCAGCTTGGGCGGACAGTCCAACTATGGCTACACCTTC. This gives the protein CASSLGGQSNYGYTF.

In its sample, this clone was seen a few times. The V call is TRBV6-1, the J call TRBJ2-6, with a tentative D call TRBD2 (5 bases). Trimming removed 2 bases from V and 0 bases from J, with 5 bases in between. CDR3 size: 15 residues. Germline V lookup: CDR1 MNHNS, CDR2 SASEGT. In nucleotides, the CDR3 is TGTGCCAGCAGTGAACGGGGCTCTGGGGCCAACGTCCTGACTTTC. Protein sequence: CASSERGSGANVLTF.

The V and J genes are TRBV5-8 and TRBJ2-2; TRBD2 matches at 14 bases. CDR1 and CDR2 (germline): SGHTS, YDEGEE. Trimming at V came to 6 bases and at J to 5 bases, leaving 12 bases not matched to a gene. The CDR3 extends over 18 amino acids. The CDR3: CASTSLGLAGVVTGELFF. CDR3 in DNA: TGTGCCAGCACCTCCCTGGGACTAGCGGGAGTGGTTACCGGGGAGCTGTTTTTT.

The chain uses TRBV18 and TRBJ1-5, with D possibly matching TRBD1 (6 bases). There are 17 residues in the CDR3. Per the germline V gene, CDR1 is KGHSH and CDR2 is LQKENI. With 4 bases removed from V and 3 bases from J, the gap between germline ends came to 19 bases. In DNA form, the CDR3 reads TGTGCCAGCTCACTAACACCGGGACACAACTTCAATCAGCCCCAGCATTTT. As protein: CASSLTPGHNFNQPQHF.

The chain has TRBV4-1 and TRBJ2-1; 16 nucleotides align to TRBD2. Germline CDR1 is MGHRA and CDR2 is YSYEKL. The CDR3 has 18 residues. V lost 4 bases, J lost 9 bases, and 12 bases stayed unmatched. This CDR3 reads CASSPRQGLAGGPGEQFF. For the CDR3, the DNA is TGCGCCAGCAGCCCGCGCCAGGGACTAGCGGGAGGGCCGGGTGAGCAGTTCTTC.

V is TRBV12-3 or TRBV12-4 and J is TRBJ2-1; the D is unclear. The CDR3 length is 11 residues. V shed 3 bases and J shed 9 bases, with 6 bases lying between them. In nucleotides, the CDR3 is TGTGCCAGCAGTTTTAGCAGTGAGCAGTTCTTC. Translation gives CASSFSSEQFF.

V gene TRBV5-1 combines with J gene TRBJ2-3; TRBD2 matches at 11 bases. CDR1 and CDR2 from the germline V gene are SGHRS and YFSETQ. The junction had 7 bases not matched to a gene; V was cut back by 5 bases and J by 2 bases. The length of the CDR3 is 16 residues. CDR3 region: CASRAGTSGPTDTQYF. CDR3 nucleotides: TGCGCCAGCAGGGCCGGGACTAGCGGTCCCACAGATACGCAGTATTTT.

The V gene is TRBV5-8, the J gene TRBJ1-6, with a possible D match to TRBD1 (6 bases). Germline V gene data show CDR1 as SGHTS and CDR2 as YDEGEE. Trimming pared 4 bases from V and 10 bases from J, leaving 15 bases between. This CDR3 spans 14 amino acids. CDR3 nucleotide sequence: TGTGCCAGCAGCCGAGTGAGGGGGTGGTCACCCCTCCACTTT. It codes for CASSRVRGWSPLHF. The complete variable domain, with remaining parts taken from reference TRBV5-8 and TRBJ1-6, reads EAGVTQSPTHLIKTRGQQATLRCSPISGHTSVYWYQQALGLGLQFLLWYDEGEERNRGNFPPRFSGRQFPNYSSELNVNALELEDSALYLCASSRVRGWSPLHFGNGTRLTVT.

The chain employs TRBV21-1 and TRBJ2-1; the table's D call of TRBD2 was not tested on the DNA. TRBV21-1 is reported as a pseudogene. The CDR3 runs 16 residues. CDR3 sequence (DNA): TGTGCCAGCAGCAATATCTTTGGGGGACTCCAACATAGGCAGTTCTTC. It specifies CASSNIFGGLQHRQFF.

The rearrangement links TRBV11-2 to TRBJ2-7; 10 bases are shared with TRBD2. Trimming took 5 bases from V and 6 from J; bases not matched to a gene: 7. CDR3 length: 14 amino acids. Per germline, CDR1 SGHAT and CDR2 FQNNGV. The chain's CDR3 is CASSPSSGRSEQYF. Here the CDR3 DNA reads TGTGCCAGCAGCCCCTCTAGCGGGAGAAGCGAGCAGTACTTC. Together with reference TRBV11-2 and TRBJ2-7, the CDR3 gives the full variable domain: EAGVAQSPRYKIIEKRQSVAFWCNPISGHATLYWYQQILGQGPKLLIQFQNNGVVDDSQLPKDRFSAERLKGVDSTLKIQPAKLEDSAVYLCASSPSSGRSEQYFGPGTRLTVT.

The J gene is TRBJ2-1, the V gene TRBV7-6; the D is unclear. V dropped 2 bases and J dropped 3 bases, with 11 bases sitting between them. From germline, CDR1 is SGHVS and CDR2 FNYEAQ. This CDR3 has 15 residues. CDR3: CASSLQQTHYNEQFF. The CDR3 nucleotides are TGTGCCAGCAGCTTACAACAGACCCACTACAATGAGCAGTTCTTC.

The chain is built from TRBV21-1 and TRBJ2-7; the table gives TRBD1 as D, unverified against the DNA. TRBV21-1 is shown as a pseudogene. This CDR3 has 15 amino acids. Here the CDR3 reads CASSNGDRALWEQYF. In DNA form, the CDR3 reads TGTGCCAGCAGCAACGGGGACAGGGCCCTTTGGGAGCAGTACTTC.

The J gene is TRBJ2-7, the V gene TRBV10-3, with D perhaps matching TRBD2 (5 bases). The ends were cut back, 3 bases at V and 2 bases at J, with 11 bases in the middle. Germline V gene lookup returns CDR1 ENHRY and CDR2 SYGVKD. This CDR3 is 14 amino acids long. The CDR3 coding sequence is TGTGCCATCAGTGAAGAGGGAGTTACCTACGAGCAGTACTTC. Translating gives CAISEEGVTYEQYF.

V gene TRBV7-2 combines with J gene TRBJ2-1; TRBD2 aligns across 11 bases. The CDR3 consists of 17 residues. Per germline, CDR1 SGHTA and CDR2 FQGNSA. The J segment lost 6 bases and the V segment lost 4 bases, leaving 11 bases of the junction unmatched. The CDR3 loop reads CASSSQTSGTLSNEQFF. The CDR3 DNA reads as TGTGCCAGCAGCTCCCAGACTAGCGGGACTTTAAGCAATGAGCAGTTCTTC.

The gene calls are TRBV5-5 and TRBJ2-2; TRBD2 matches 7 bases. The CDR3 runs to 15 residues. The V segment lost 2 bases and the J segment 1 base; nucleotides outside the gene matches: 2. Germline loops: CDR1 SGHKS, CDR2 YYEKEE (reference sequence). CDR3 residues: CASSFLAVNTGELFF. DNA for the CDR3: TGTGCCAGCAGCTTCCTAGCGGTGAACACCGGGGAGCTGTTTTTT.

The rearrangement links TRBV5-1 to TRBJ1-2, with 9 bases fitting TRBD1. CDR1 SGHRS and CDR2 YFSETQ come from the germline V gene. The V segment lost 0 bases and the J segment 4 bases; nucleotides outside the gene matches: 1. The CDR3 covers 14 residues. The CDR3 sequence: CASSLEGQGYGYTF. For the CDR3, the DNA is TGCGCCAGCAGCTTGGAGGGACAGGGCTATGGCTACACCTTC.

The chain combines TRBV10-1 with TRBJ2-7; D might be TRBD2 (5 bases). This CDR3 has 15 residues. Germline lookup yields CDR1 WNHNN and CDR2 SYGVQD (reference sequence). Between the trimmed V and J ends, which lost 9 bases and 4 bases, there was a span of 22 bases. The CDR3: CARTSVDPGYYEQYF. The DNA for the CDR3 is TGCGCCAGAACGTCTGTGGACCCGGGATATTACGAGCAGTACTTC.

The genes are TRBV7-9 and TRBJ2-5; no firm D call. This CDR3 is 14 amino acids long. V was pared by 5 bases and J by 5 bases, with 15 bases between. Germline V gene sequence: CDR1 SEHNR, CDR2 FQNEAQ (reference sequence). The CDR3 sequence is CASSVTGSRETQYF. CDR3 nucleotides: TGTGCCAGCAGCGTAACCGGGTCGCGGGAGACCCAGTACTTC.